The clone carrying this T cell receptor beta chain was counted only a few times. The data originate from a study of T cells in Graves' hyperthyroidism and ophthalmopathy. Study-level background: Peripheral blood samples were taken at initial diagnosis, prior to any treatment.

The source material, RNA transcripts, was used to amplify TCR beta CDR3 regions. An initial round of RT-PCR targeting the TCR CDR3 relied on the HTBI primer set. TCRdb reanalysed the multiplex PCR reads using MiXCR and keeps one entry per CDR3 protein. The data contain around 520,000 distinct CDR3 sequences, over 13% of them singletons. Hyperthyroidism was newly diagnosed in patients aged 18 to 65 (duration under 2 months). Thyroid ultrasound and orbital computed tomography, with clinical symptoms and serum thyroxine and TRAb, informed diagnoses. In germline, CDR1 is LGHDT, CDR2 YNNKEL (reference sequence). The CDR3 runs 14 residues. The ends lost 0 bases at V and 14 bases at J; junction bases unmatched: 7.

Sequences were obtained from blood. V and J are TRBV3-1 and TRBJ2-1; 10 nucleotides match TRBD2. This receptor was obtained from a woman in her late teens or twenties with Graves' hyperthyroidism. The CDR3: CASSQDTAGGPEFF. The CDR3 nucleotides are TGTGCCAGCAGCCAAGACACAGCGGGAGGGCCAGAGTTCTTC.